The sequence of this T cell receptor beta chain was determined in a study of cytomegalovirus exposure and HLA in healthy donors. This clone has just one count. Its target is unknown. Study-wide findings and caveats: A later analysis linked around 15,000 TCR beta sequences to HLA alleles at 0.05 false discovery rate. Association of a missense DCLRE1C variant with TCR beta V- and J-gene trimming was reported in a later analysis.

The primer mix had 60 Vbeta and 13 Jbeta primers. Data came from immunoSEQ multiplex PCR; TCRdb stores just in-frame clones and leaves some out. Of about 180,000 clones listed, less than 85% are singletons. V lost 3 bases and J lost 0, with 9 bases in between. CDR1 is SGHDT and CDR2 is YYEEEE in the germline V gene. The CDR3 totals 14 residues. This clonotype originated in a man younger than 30 in good health and CMV-seronegative. The specimen sequenced was PBMCs. This chain joins TRBV5-6 and TRBJ1-2, with a tentative D call TRBD1 (5 bases). The CDR3 sequence: CASSSWGANYGYTF. The CDR3 nucleotides read TGTGCCAGCAGCTCCTGGGGGGCTAACTATGGCTACACCTTC.